These 4 T cell receptor beta chains originate from one sample sequenced in a study of cytomegalovirus exposure and HLA in healthy donors. Amplification used 60 Vbeta primers and 13 Jbeta primers. Here immunoSEQ multiplex PCR was the method, and the copy in TCRdb shows in-frame clones only, minus some. This sample has 90,000 to 150,000 clones; roughly 80% occur once, and the top ten carry approximately 5%. Sequencing was carried out using PBMCs. These receptors originate from a man in his forties or fifties in good health and CMV-seropositive.

This chain connects TRBV5-4 to TRBJ1-3, with D unresolved. Trimming shortened V by 5 bases and J by 2 bases, and 14 bases separated the two germline ends. Germline CDR1 SGHNT, CDR2 YYREEE (reference sequence). This CDR3 has 15 amino acids. CDR3 in amino acids: CASRPDGVTGNTIYF. The CDR3, as DNA: TGTGCCAGCAGACCTGATGGAGTGACTGGAAACACCATATATTTT.

CDR3 sequence reads: CASTGYYNQPQHF. CDR3 nucleotides: TGTGCCAGTACAGGGTATTACAATCAGCCCCAGCATTTT. V usage is TRBV6-1 and J usage is TRBJ1-5; tentative D call: TRBD1 (6 bases). Germline values: CDR1 MNHNS, CDR2 SASEGT. The CDR3 has 13 amino acids. The ends were cut back, 9 bases at V and 3 bases at J, with 12 bases in the middle.

This chain joins TRBV9 and TRBJ2-1; TRBD2 agrees at 12 bases. The CDR3 consists of 16 residues. Germline V lookup: CDR1 SGDLS, CDR2 YYNGEE. The J segment lost 5 bases and the V segment lost 3 bases, leaving 6 bases of the junction unmatched. CDR3 nucleotides: TGTGCCAGCAGCGCGGGTCGACTAGCGGGAGACAATGAGCAGTTCTTC. This sequence encodes CASSAGRLAGDNEQFF.

The DNA for the CDR3 is TGTGCCAGCAGCCAGATTCCAGACAAAACTGAAGCTTTCTTT. Protein product: CASSQIPDKTEAFF. The chain joins TRBV7-3 to TRBJ1-1, with D hard to call. The CDR3 runs to 14 residues. With 5 bases removed from V and 5 bases from J, the gap between germline ends came to 15 bases. CDR1 is SGHTA, CDR2 FQGTGA, per germline.